This T cell receptor beta chain originates from a study of cytomegalovirus exposure and HLA in healthy donors. TCRdb keeps only in-frame clones here, not all; method: immunoSEQ multiplex PCR. Of around 300,000 clones detected, roughly 90% appear once; the ten largest clones hold 0.92%. Losses at the gene ends were 6 bases for V and 3 bases for J; bases not matched to a gene: 5. The CDR3 sequence is 15 residues long. From germline, CDR1 is MNHEY and CDR2 SVGAGI. Material for sequencing was PBMCs. The sequence derives from a woman under 30 in good health and CMV-seronegative. The chain employs TRBV6-5 and TRBJ2-3; TRBD1 matches at 11 bases. The CDR3 DNA reads TGTGCCAGCAGGTTAGGACAGGGGGCAACAGATACGCAGTATTTT. This sequence encodes CASRLGQGATDTQYF.